This T cell receptor (beta chain) originates from a study of T cell repertoires in aging, cancer and after chemotherapy (dated by TCRdb to between 2018 and 2020). As for the study more broadly: Six donor age groups were covered, ranging from 30 or younger up to 70 or older, and each group contained at least three individuals. Alongside some 98 healthy donors serving as a reference group, the cohort included over 200 cancer patients, of whom more than 85 had hematological cancers and about 130 had solid cancers. The complete dataset included 8 million to 9 million TCR reads. In the solid tumor group, paired pre- and post-chemotherapy samples were obtained from brain tumor (glioblastoma) patients receiving temozolomide-based therapy. The study profiled peripheral blood TCR beta repertoires from healthy donors and cancer patients to examine immunoaging and T cell reconstitution after chemotherapy.

To note about this clonotype: The target of this receptor is not known. Within one base of it there is no much larger clone, and no base qualities were kept.

Results the study describes overall, beyond this receptor: Declining TCR diversity with age in healthy donors was mainly explained by loss of richness; in cancer patients, loss of evenness also contributed. An increase in median generation probability over the chemotherapy interval was observed in both cancer cohorts, suggesting that the repertoire was reconstituted through rebound thymic output. According to the authors, the repertoire data do not permit conclusions about immunological memory after chemotherapy. Untreated patients with hematological or solid cancers showed significantly lower blood TCR diversity and higher clonality than age-matched healthy donors.

Rearranged TRB sequences spanning V, D and J segments were amplified in a multiplex touch-down PCR with a mixed TRB-A/B primer pool. Illumina adapters and sample indices were added to the amplicons in two consecutive PCR reactions performed with Phusion HS II polymerase. Amplicons were gel-purified with the NucleoSpin Gel and PCR Clean-up kit, then checked with Qubit and an Agilent 2100 Bioanalyzer. Sequencing of the libraries was done on an Illumina MiSeq with paired-end, single-indexed 600-cycle runs. The source study handled its data this way. MiXCR versions 2.12 and 3.0.5 were used to process TRB sequences. Each unique CDR3 nucleotide sequence was counted as one clone, and only productive sequences with at least two reads were retained. The repertoire metrics were Shannon diversity, evenness, clonality (defined as one minus evenness), and alpha-parameterized diversity profiles covering alpha 0 to 5. The IGoR algorithm was used to calculate generation probabilities of clones in the paired pre- and post-chemotherapy samples. Starting from the raw public reads, TCRdb applied fastp trimming at Q25, assembled clones with MiXCR and retained in-frame beta chains. CDR3 protein duplicates are merged, each entry listing the most common genes and DNA. These V and J calls derive from TCRdb rather than the authors' analysis. This sample gives 3,000 to 4,000 distinct CDR3 sequences in total; approximately 32% of them show up just once. Around 22% of the sample belongs to the ten largest clones.

TCR beta rearrangements were amplified from genomic DNA extracted from peripheral blood rather than from sorted cells or RNA. The TCR comes from a human donor with a solid tumor. Sequencing was performed on blood.

The sequenced DNA: TGCGCCAGCAGCTTCCCCGGACAGGGACTTATGAACACTGAAGCTTTCTTT. Its translation reads: CASSFPGQGLMNTEAFF. The chain is encoded by TRBV5-1 joined to TRBJ1-1; 8 middle bases align to TRBD1. Trimming takes 2 bases off V and 0 bases off J; junction bases not matched to a gene: 9. The germline V gene sets CDR1 to SGHRS and CDR2 to YFSETQ. There are 17 amino acids in the CDR3, from cysteine to phenylalanine inclusive. The retained sequence is limited to the CDR3, 51 bases, with the frame set at the first base. The CDR3 plus the reference TRBV5-1 and TRBJ1-1 genes for the other parts give the full variable domain: KAGVTQTPRYLIKTRGQQVTLSCSPISGHRSVSWYQQTPGQGLQFLFEYFSETQRNKGNFPGRFSGRQFSNSRSEMNVSTLELGDSALYLCASSFPGQGLMNTEAFFGQGTRLTVV.